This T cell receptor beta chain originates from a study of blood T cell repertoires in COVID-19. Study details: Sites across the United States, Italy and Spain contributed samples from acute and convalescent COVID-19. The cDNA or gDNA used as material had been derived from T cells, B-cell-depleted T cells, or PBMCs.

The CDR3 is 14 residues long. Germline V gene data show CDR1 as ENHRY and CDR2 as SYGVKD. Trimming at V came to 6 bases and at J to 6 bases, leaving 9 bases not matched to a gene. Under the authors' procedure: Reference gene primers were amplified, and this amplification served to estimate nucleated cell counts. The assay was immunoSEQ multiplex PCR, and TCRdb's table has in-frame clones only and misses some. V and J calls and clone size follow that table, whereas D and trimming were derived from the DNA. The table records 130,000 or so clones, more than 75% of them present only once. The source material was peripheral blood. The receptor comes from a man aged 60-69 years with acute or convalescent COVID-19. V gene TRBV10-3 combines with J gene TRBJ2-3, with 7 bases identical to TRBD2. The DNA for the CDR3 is TGTGCCATCAGGTCGGGCGGGAGCGGGGATACGCAGTATTTT. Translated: CAIRSGGSGDTQYF.